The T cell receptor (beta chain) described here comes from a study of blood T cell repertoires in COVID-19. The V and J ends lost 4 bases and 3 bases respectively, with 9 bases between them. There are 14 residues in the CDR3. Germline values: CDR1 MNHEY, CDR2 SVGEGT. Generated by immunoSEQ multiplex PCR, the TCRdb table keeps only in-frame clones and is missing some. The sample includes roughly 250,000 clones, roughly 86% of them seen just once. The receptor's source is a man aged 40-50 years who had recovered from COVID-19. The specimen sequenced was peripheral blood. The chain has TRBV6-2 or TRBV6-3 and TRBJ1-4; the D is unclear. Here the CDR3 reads CASSFRRANEKLFF. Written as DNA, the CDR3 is TGTGCCAGCAGTTTCCGGAGGGCTAATGAAAAACTGTTTTTT.